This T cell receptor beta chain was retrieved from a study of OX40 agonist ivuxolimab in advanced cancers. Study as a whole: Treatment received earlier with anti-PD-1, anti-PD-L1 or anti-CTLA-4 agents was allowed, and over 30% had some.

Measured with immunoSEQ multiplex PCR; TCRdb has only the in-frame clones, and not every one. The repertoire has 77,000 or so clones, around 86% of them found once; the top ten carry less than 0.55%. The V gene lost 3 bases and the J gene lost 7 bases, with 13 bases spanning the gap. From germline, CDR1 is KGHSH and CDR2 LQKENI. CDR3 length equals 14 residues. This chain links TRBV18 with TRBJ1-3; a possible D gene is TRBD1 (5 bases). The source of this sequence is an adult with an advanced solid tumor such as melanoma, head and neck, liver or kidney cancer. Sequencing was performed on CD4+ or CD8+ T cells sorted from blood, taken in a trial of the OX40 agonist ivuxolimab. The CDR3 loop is CASSPGQESNTIYF. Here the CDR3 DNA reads TGTGCCAGCTCACCCGGACAAGAAAGCAACACCATATATTTT.